This entry concerns a single T cell receptor (beta chain). The CDR3 runs 15 residues. Germline CDR1 reads SGHVS; CDR2 reads FQNEAQ. V was pared by 1 base and J by 5 bases, with 12 bases between. With random hexamers, roughly 0.5 to 1 ug RNA was reverse transcribed. TCRdb processed the immunoSEQ multiplex PCR reads anew with MiXCR; each CDR3 protein has one entry. Of fewer than 350,000 distinct CDR3 sequences listed, 85% are singletons. The study sequenced TCR beta in blood CD8+ and CD4+ T cells. The data derive from a study of CD8 T cells in Susac syndrome. V gene TRBV7-8 combines with J gene TRBJ2-1, with D perhaps given as TRBD1 or TRBD2 (6 bases each). Specimen: CD8+ T cells from PBMCs. This TCR came from a human donor with multiple sclerosis. The CDR3 coding sequence is TGTGCCAGCAGCTTAGGCGGGACATTAGACAATGAGCAGTTCTTC. Its protein product is CASSLGGTLDNEQFF.